These 11 T cell receptor beta chains originate from one sample sequenced in a study of blood T cell repertoires in COVID-19. This table comes from immunoSEQ multiplex PCR, and its TCRdb copy is limited to in-frame clones, with some not included. The data show under 500,000 clones, about 85% seen once. The sequenced sample was PBMCs or T cells enriched from blood (not recorded which). The receptor source for this set is a woman between 18 and 29 years old with acute COVID-19.

V gene TRBV4-3 combines with J gene TRBJ1-1, with D perhaps matching TRBD1 (6 bases). The CDR3 totals 15 residues. Per germline, CDR1 LGHNA and CDR2 YSLEER. The V end was cut by 0 bases, the J end by 4 bases, with 12 bases between. CDR3 sequence reads: CASSQDSGGSTEAFF. The CDR3 coding sequence is TGCGCCAGCAGCCAAGATTCTGGGGGCAGCACTGAAGCTTTCTTT.

This chain joins TRBV5-4 and TRBJ1-6, with TRBD1 as a possible D gene (5 bases). The CDR3 is made up of 15 amino acids. In germline, CDR1 is SGHNT, CDR2 YYREEE (reference sequence). Trimming pared 4 bases from V and 9 bases from J, leaving 17 bases between. The CDR3 here is CASSPRTGSGSPLHF. Written as DNA, the CDR3 is TGTGCCAGCAGCCCGCGAACAGGATCCGGTTCACCCCTCCACTTT.

The chain employs TRBV6-5 and TRBJ1-2, with 7 positions matching TRBD1. The CDR3 sequence is 15 residues long. V shed 0 bases and J 3 bases; nucleotides not matched to a gene: 4. In germline, CDR1 is MNHEY, CDR2 SVGAGI. The CDR3 spells CASSYSRDSDYGYTF. DNA of the CDR3: TGTGCCAGCAGTTACTCGCGGGACAGCGACTATGGCTACACCTTC.

The chain has TRBV28 and TRBJ2-1, with D maybe TRBD2 (5 bases). The length of the CDR3 is 16 residues. The germline V gene encodes CDR1 MDHEN and CDR2 SYDVKM. V lost 4 bases to trimming and J lost 4 bases, with 17 bases between them. The CDR3 protein is CASSYSSAGKYNEQFF. The CDR3 DNA is TGTGCCAGCAGTTACTCATCCGCGGGCAAGTACAATGAGCAGTTCTTC.

The gene calls are TRBV11-2 and TRBJ2-1, with D hard to call. Trimming took 5 bases from V and 4 from J, leaving 9 bases between them. CDR1 and CDR2 from the germline V gene are SGHAT and FQNNGV. This CDR3 contains 13 residues. CDR3 loop: CASSPYSYNEQFF. CDR3 nucleotides: TGTGCCAGCAGCCCCTACTCTTACAATGAGCAGTTCTTC. The full variable domain, rest sourced from reference TRBV11-2 and TRBJ2-1, is EAGVAQSPRYKIIEKRQSVAFWCNPISGHATLYWYQQILGQGPKLLIQFQNNGVVDDSQLPKDRFSAERLKGVDSTLKIQPAKLEDSAVYLCASSPYSYNEQFFGPGTRLTVL.

This chain connects TRBV29-1 to TRBJ1-2; D is perhaps TRBD1 (6 bases). This CDR3 is built from 11 residues. The germline V and J ends were trimmed by 8 bases and 4 bases, with 11 bases remaining between them. From germline, CDR1 is SQVTM and CDR2 ANQGSEA. This CDR3 reads CSLRTVYGYTF. The CDR3 nucleotides are TGCAGCTTACGGACAGTCTATGGCTACACCTTC.

A word on this clone: Other DNA sequences in this specimen translate into the identical CDR3. The rearrangement uses TRBV19 and TRBJ1-2; 11 bases are a match to TRBD1. This CDR3 spans 14 amino acids. Trimming removed 3 bases from V and 5 bases from J; junction bases left unmatched: 2. Germline CDR1 LNHDA, CDR2 SQIVND (reference sequence). In DNA form, the CDR3 reads TGTGCCAGTAGTATTGGGACAGGGGGTTATGGCTACACCTTC. Amino acids: CASSIGTGGYGYTF.

The chain employs TRBV7-9 and TRBJ1-2; D possibly corresponds to TRBD1 (5 bases). CDR1 and CDR2 (germline): SEHNR, FQNEAQ (reference sequence). The CDR3 covers 12 residues. The V and J ends lost 1 base and 12 bases respectively, with 12 bases between them. CDR3 in amino acids: CASSLGSGYHTF. The CDR3 DNA is TGTGCCAGCAGCTTAGGCTCAGGGTACCACACCTTC.

The chain carries TRBV6-4 and TRBJ2-2, with TRBD2 as a possible D gene (6 bases). V was trimmed by 4 bases and J by 7 bases, leaving 13 bases between them. The V gene's germline CDR1 is MRHNA and CDR2 SNTAGT. There are 14 residues in the CDR3. In DNA, the CDR3 is TGTGCCAGCAGTGTTCTCGCGGGGAGCGGGGAGCTGTTTTTT. This sequence encodes CASSVLAGSGELFF.

Only one count was recorded for this clone. The chain combines TRBV20-1 with TRBJ2-3, with 7 positions matching TRBD2. CDR1 DFQATT and CDR2 SNEGSKA come from the germline V gene (reference sequence). This CDR3 region has 14 residues. V shed 3 bases, J shed 4 bases, and the junction held 7 bases outside the gene matches. CDR3 coding DNA: TGCAGTGCTAGTATGGGAGGGCGACCAGATACGCAGTATTTT. It translates to CSASMGGRPDTQYF.

The genes are TRBV5-4 and TRBJ2-7; 7 nucleotides align to TRBD2. The length of the CDR3 is 15 residues. The germline V gene encodes CDR1 SGHNT and CDR2 YYREEE (reference sequence). V was pared by 0 bases and J by 3 bases, with 6 bases of the junction left unmatched. CDR3: CASSLAGGGSYEQYF. In nucleotides, the CDR3 is TGTGCCAGCAGCTTGGCGGGTGGCGGGAGCTACGAGCAGTACTTC.